Listed below are T cell receptor beta chains from one sample, sequenced in a study of T cells in Graves' hyperthyroidism and ophthalmopathy. TCRdb re-analysed the multiplex PCR reads in MiXCR, keeping a single row per CDR3 protein. This sample carries about 270,000 distinct CDR3 sequences, approximately 23% of them seen once, and the ten largest clones take 30% to 40%. The material sequenced was blood. All receptors come from a woman aged 40 to 55 with Graves' ophthalmopathy. CDR3s include the opening cysteine and the closing phenylalanine or tryptophan. D genes are given only for firm matches. Clone size, where shown, is once, few, many, or a class for clones that have expanded.

clone_size	cdr3_length	d_call	v_call	j_call	cdr3_aa	cdr3_nt
many	13	.	TRBV12-3/TRBV12-4	TRBJ1-3	CASSSRTGNTIYF	TGTGCCAGCAGTTCGCGGACTGGAAACACCATATATTTT
many	16	TRBD1	TRBV2	TRBJ2-7	CASGRGQGDGSYEQYF	TGTGCCAGCGGGCGGGGACAGGGTGACGGCTCCTACGAGCAGTACTTC
many	15	.	TRBV4-1	TRBJ2-5	CASSQDPGVQETQYF	TGCGCCAGCAGCCAAGATCCCGGGGTCCAAGAGACCCAGTACTTC
many	16	TRBD2	TRBV29-1	TRBJ2-5	CSAGTSGTYYQETQYF	TGCAGCGCCGGGACTAGCGGGACCTATTACCAAGAGACCCAGTACTTC
many	13	.	TRBV6-5	TRBJ2-7	CASSRTREYEQYF	TGTGCCAGCAGCCGTACACGAGAATACGAGCAGTACTTC
many	13	.	TRBV4-1	TRBJ2-7	CASSQVPTYEQYF	TGCGCCAGCAGCCAAGTTCCTACCTACGAGCAGTACTTC
many	13	.	TRBV29-1	TRBJ1-2	CSVEVNPAEGYTF	TGCAGCGTTGAAGTCAATCCGGCGGAGGGCTACACCTTC
many	13	.	TRBV7-9	TRBJ1-5	CASSSQENQPQHF	TGTGCCAGCAGCTCACAGGAGAATCAGCCCCAGCATTTT
many	15	TRBD2	TRBV6-2/TRBV6-3	TRBJ2-7	CASSRASSGRYEQYF	TGTGCCAGCAGTAGGGCTTCTAGCGGGAGATACGAGCAGTACTTC
many	12	.	TRBV7-2	TRBJ2-5	CASSLLSETQYF	TGTGCCAGCAGCTTACTTAGTGAGACCCAGTACTTC
once	14	.	TRBV12-3/TRBV12-4	TRBJ1-1	CASSLKGGLTEAFF	TGTGCCAGCAGTTTGAAGGGGGGACTAACTGAAGCTTTCTTT
.	15	.	TRBV2	TRBJ2-7	CASSMGISPTYEQSF	TGTGCCAGCAGTATGGGGATTAGTCCCACCTACGAGCAGTCCTTC
many	17	TRBD1	TRBV5-1	TRBJ2-2	CASSLTRTGTGTGELFF	TGCGCCAGCAGCTTGACCCGGACAGGGACGGGCACCGGGGAGCTGTTTTTT
.	13	.	TRBV13	TRBJ2-7	CASSLESGYEQYF	TGTGCCAGCAGCCTCGAATCGGGCTACGAGCAGTACTTC
many	15	TRBD1	TRBV6-5	TRBJ1-3	CASSYPTGSGNTIYF	TGTGCCAGCAGTTACCCGACAGGGAGCGGAAACACCATATATTTT
many	15	.	TRBV3-1	TRBJ1-1	CASSQSPGVNTEAFF	TGTGCCAGCAGCCAAAGCCCGGGGGTGAACACTGAAGCTTTCTTT
many	15	.	TRBV5-1	TRBJ2-5	CASSSTQGAGETQYF	TGCGCCAGCAGCTCAACGCAAGGGGCGGGAGAGACCCAGTACTTC
many	17	.	TRBV27	TRBJ2-2	CASSYKGRREFTGELFF	TGTGCCAGCAGTTATAAGGGGCGACGGGAGTTTACCGGGGAGCTGTTTTTT
many	15	TRBD2	TRBV20-1	TRBJ2-1	CSASNPSGAYNEQFF	TGCAGTGCTAGTAATCCTAGCGGAGCCTACAATGAGCAGTTCTTC
many	14	TRBD1	TRBV11-2	TRBJ2-7	CASGTGALLYEQYF	TGTGCCAGCGGCACAGGGGCGCTCCTCTACGAGCAGTACTTC
.	18	TRBD2	TRBV9	TRBJ2-2	CASSVAPTSGRNTGVLFF	TGTGCCAGCAGCGTAGCCCCGACTAGCGGGAGGAACACCGGGGTGCTGTTTTTT
many	15	TRBD1	TRBV6-1	TRBJ1-1	CASSEGTGMNTEAFF	TGTGCCAGCAGTGAAGGGACAGGGATGAACACTGAAGCTTTCTTT
many	15	.	TRBV6-4	TRBJ2-1	CASSPDSGPYNEQFF	TGTGCCAGCAGCCCTGATAGCGGACCATACAATGAGCAGTTCTTC
many	15	.	TRBV12-3/TRBV12-4	TRBJ1-5	CASSLDSYSNQPQHF	TGTGCCAGCAGCCTAGACAGTTATAGCAATCAGCCCCAGCATTTT
many	17	TRBD1	TRBV28	TRBJ2-5	CASSFYQGAVLSVTQYF	TGTGCCAGCAGTTTTTACCAGGGGGCGGTTTTAAGTGTGACCCAGTACTTC
.	17	TRBD1	TRBV6-1	TRBJ1-2	CASTKTGAMITMYGYTF	TGTGCCAGCACTAAGACAGGGGCGATGATAACTATGTATGGCTACACCTTC
many	14	TRBD1	TRBV12-3/TRBV12-4	TRBJ2-5	CASRRQGTQETQYF	TGTGCCAGCAGACGACAGGGGACGCAAGAGACCCAGTACTTC
many	15	TRBD2	TRBV12-3/TRBV12-4	TRBJ2-5	CASSWGLATKETQYF	TGTGCCAGCAGTTGGGGACTAGCGACGAAAGAGACCCAGTACTTC
many	17	TRBD2	TRBV4-2	TRBJ2-5	CASSQGVELAGAETQYF	TGTGCCAGCAGCCAAGGTGTAGAACTAGCGGGAGCTGAGACCCAGTACTTC
many	16	.	TRBV11-2	TRBJ2-2	CASSHGRLLGAGELFF	TGTGCCAGCAGCCACGGTCGTCTACTGGGGGCCGGGGAGCTGTTTTTT
few	16	TRBD1	TRBV6-2/TRBV6-3	TRBJ2-7	CASSYKTGQGGWEQYF	TGTGCCAGCAGTTACAAGACGGGACAGGGCGGTTGGGAGCAGTACTTC
many	16	TRBD1	TRBV27	TRBJ2-5	CASSLTQGAIQETQYF	TGTGCCAGCAGTTTAACGCAGGGGGCGATCCAAGAGACCCAGTACTTC
many	17	TRBD1	TRBV7-8	TRBJ1-5	CASSLRWGTGIPEPQHF	TGTGCCAGCAGCTTGAGGTGGGGGACAGGTATCCCTGAGCCCCAGCATTTT
many	12	.	TRBV20-1	TRBJ1-1	CSARMVAAEAFF	TGCAGTGCTAGAATGGTGGCAGCTGAAGCTTTCTTT
many	16	.	TRBV15	TRBJ2-7	CATSRDWDSSSYEQYF	TGTGCCACCAGCAGAGATTGGGACTCAAGCTCCTACGAGCAGTACTTC
many	19	TRBD1	TRBV10-3	TRBJ1-2	CAISESPGQGRGPNYGYTF	TGTGCCATCAGTGAGTCCCCCGGACAGGGTAGGGGCCCTAACTATGGCTACACCTTC
.	14	.	TRBV12-3/TRBV12-4	TRBJ2-5	CASSPGTRGETQYF	TGTGCCAGCAGTCCCGGGACGAGAGGGGAGACTCAGTACTTC
.	15	TRBD1	TRBV11-3	TRBJ2-7	CASSLFRTGPGEQYF	TGTGCCAGCAGCTTATTCCGGACAGGGCCGGGCGAGCAGTACTTC
many	12	.	TRBV30	TRBJ2-2	CAWSGPTGELFF	TGTGCCTGGAGTGGTCCAACCGGGGAGCTGTTTTTT
many	15	.	TRBV6-1	TRBJ2-4	CASSEMGIAKNIQYF	TGTGCCAGCAGTGAAATGGGGATAGCCAAAAACATTCAGTACTTC
many	15	.	TRBV3-1	TRBJ2-7	CASSFLGSGRYEQYF	TGTGCCAGCAGCTTTTTGGGTAGCGGTCGCTACGAGCAGTACTTC
.	13	.	TRBV2	TRBJ2-7	CASKYGGPYEQYF	TGTGCCAGCAAATACGGGGGGCCTTACGAGCAGTACTTC
.	13	.	TRBV10-3	TRBJ2-7	CANKDSSSYEQYF	TGTGCCAATAAGGACAGTTCGAGCTACGAGCAGTACTTC
many	13	.	TRBV5-8	TRBJ2-3	CASSWTDTDTQYF	TGTGCCAGCAGCTGGACAGATACAGATACGCAGTATTTT